Each of the 12 T cell receptor beta chains below was sequenced from the same sample in a study of cytomegalovirus exposure and HLA in healthy donors. The study ran its PCR with 60 Vbeta and 13 Jbeta primers. Libraries were prepared by immunoSEQ multiplex PCR; TCRdb keeps only in-frame clonotypes and omits some of them. The sample yields around 150,000 clones, around four fifths seen once. The sequenced sample was PBMCs. Receptor source: a man aged 18 to 30 in good health and CMV-seronegative.

The rearrangement uses TRBV27 and TRBJ2-1, with 7 bases that match TRBD2. V lost 5 bases to trimming and J lost 0 bases; unmatched junction nucleotides: 10. This CDR3 contains 17 residues. Looked up from germline, CDR1 is MNHEY and CDR2 is SMNVEV (reference sequence). The CDR3 loop is CASSPSGGPSSYNEQFF. CDR3 coding DNA: TGTGCCAGCAGTCCTAGCGGCGGGCCGAGCTCCTACAATGAGCAGTTCTTC.

This clone was recorded once. The rearrangement uses TRBV5-1 and TRBJ2-5; 7 nucleotides match TRBD2. The V gene's germline CDR1 is SGHRS and CDR2 YFSETQ. V lost 4 bases to trimming and J lost 4 bases; unmatched junction nucleotides: 7. The CDR3 has 14 residues. CDR3 coding DNA: TGCGCCAGCAGCGATGGAGGCGGGGGAGAGACCCAGTACTTC. Encoded protein: CASSDGGGGETQYF.

The count of this clone is one. In DNA form, the CDR3 reads TGTGCCAGCAGTGAAGCGACATTGACAGGGGCTGGCGGGGCTTTCTTT. Protein sequence: CASSEATLTGAGGAFF. V and J are TRBV6-1 and TRBJ1-1; TRBD1 matches 8 bases. Trimming cost V 0 bases and J 11 bases; bases outside gene matches: 14. Per the germline V gene, CDR1 is MNHNS and CDR2 is SASEGT. There are 16 residues in the CDR3.

The J gene is TRBJ2-1, the V gene TRBV5-4, with 12 nucleotides matching TRBD1. V dropped 4 bases and J dropped 5; count of bases not matched to a gene: 7. Germline assignment: CDR1 SGHNT and CDR2 YYREEE (reference sequence). The CDR3 totals 16 residues. The CDR3 protein is CASSPGDRGRNNEQFF. CDR3 in DNA: TGTGCCAGCAGCCCCGGGGACAGGGGGCGAAACAATGAGCAGTTCTTC.

About this clone itself: This CDR3 is also generated by other DNA sequences in the sample. The CDR3: CASSLGGVGGYTF. In DNA form, the CDR3 reads TGTGCCAGCAGTTTGGGAGGGGTAGGCGGCTACACCTTC. The chain recombines TRBV27 with TRBJ1-2; tentatively, D is TRBD1 (5 bases). V was pared by 3 bases and J by 8 bases, with 13 bases between. Germline loops: CDR1 MNHEY, CDR2 SMNVEV (reference sequence). The CDR3 is 13 amino acids.

The chain employs TRBV2 and TRBJ2-7; D might be TRBD2 (5 bases). The CDR3 length is 14 residues. Germline V gene sequence: CDR1 SNHLY, CDR2 FYNNEI. Trimming cost V 6 bases and J 0 bases, with 12 bases left between them. The CDR3 region is CASSRRSSSYEQYF. DNA of the CDR3: TGTGCCAGCAGCCGGAGGAGCAGCTCCTACGAGCAGTACTTC.

This clone was counted a few times. This chain connects TRBV5-6 to TRBJ1-6, with D maybe TRBD1 (5 bases). Per germline, CDR1 SGHDT and CDR2 YYEEEE. The V end was cut by 2 bases, the J end by 7 bases, with 16 bases between. The CDR3 contains 16 residues. The DNA for the CDR3 is TGTGCCAGCAGCTTTAGCTGGCAGGGTAGGAATTCACCCCTCCACTTT. It is translated as CASSFSWQGRNSPLHF.

The rearrangement links TRBV10-3 to TRBJ2-3; D possibly corresponds to TRBD2 (7 bases). Germline CDR1 reads ENHRY; CDR2 reads SYGVKD. The CDR3 loop spans 16 amino acids. V was pared by 3 bases and J by 1 base, with 14 bases between. The CDR3 sequence is CAISDLGGGGTDTQYF. The CDR3, as DNA: TGTGCCATCAGTGACCTAGGGGGAGGGGGCACAGATACGCAGTATTTT.

The chain carries TRBV30 and TRBJ2-6; 11 bases line up with TRBD1. The CDR3 covers 18 residues. With V trimmed by 4 bases and J by 3 bases, 11 bases remained unmatched. Germline CDR1 is GTSNPN and CDR2 is SVGIG (reference sequence). CDR3: CAWITRGTGGYGANVLTF. The CDR3 region has the DNA TGTGCCTGGATAACGCGCGGGACAGGGGGTTATGGGGCCAACGTCCTGACTTTC.

The V gene is TRBV9, the J gene TRBJ2-2; 7 bases fit TRBD2. V was pared by 3 bases and J by 5 bases, with 4 bases of the junction left unmatched. The CDR3 spans 14 residues. Per germline, CDR1 SGDLS and CDR2 YYNGEE. The CDR3 spells CASSGGGWTGELFF. The DNA of the CDR3 is TGTGCCAGCAGCGGGGGGGGATGGACCGGGGAGCTGTTTTTT.

V and J are TRBV21-1 and TRBJ1-5; the table gives TRBD1 as D, unverified against the DNA. TRBV21-1 is a known pseudogene. The CDR3 is made up of 17 amino acids. For the CDR3, the DNA is TGTGCCAGCAGCCGGATCCGGGACAGGGGGCGTAATCAGCCCCAGCATTTT. Translation: CASSRIRDRGRNQPQHF.

The chain combines TRBV13 with TRBJ2-2; the match to TRBD1 covers 9 bases. The CDR3 spans 16 residues. Germline V gene data show CDR1 as PRHDT and CDR2 as FYEKMQ (reference sequence). V lost 5 bases, J lost 5 bases, and 9 bases stayed unmatched. The CDR3 sequence: CASSDSGTGRTGELFF. DNA of the CDR3: TGTGCCAGCAGCGACTCCGGGACAGGGAGGACCGGGGAGCTGTTTTTT.